This entry describes one TCR beta chain. Its specific antigen is unknown. The record has no base qualities; no much larger clone is one base away. The data originate from a study of blood T cell repertoires in COVID-19 (TCRdb year 2020). Background for the entire study: Samples covering the acute and convalescent phases of COVID-19 were provided by collaborators in the United States, Italy and Spain. The material from the prospective study consisted of cDNA or gDNA derived from T cells, B-cell-depleted T cells, or PBMCs. Deeply sampled blood TCRbeta repertoires from subjects exposed to, actively infected with, or recovered from COVID-19 were included in the dataset. The repertoires were made available in a free public database intended to serve as a resource for research on the immune response to SARS-CoV-2. The samples were drawn from two sources: the first 160 participants of the ongoing ImmuneRACE study, and fewer than 1,500 subjects contributed by 6 global collaborators. Sample metadata almost always included a de-identified subject ID, COVID-19 status, age in years and sex. Where HLA class I and class II types were available, the types were taken from metadata supplied by the sample provider, not from assay-based typing. General findings and caveats noted by the study authors: The amount of clinical and demographic metadata varied by source and participant and was provided uncurated.

Reading from cysteine to phenylalanine, the CDR3 counts 12 amino acids. Of the read, only the CDR3 DNA is kept; its 36 bases are in frame from base 1. For CDR1 and CDR2, the germline V gene lists KGHSH and LQKENI. V gives up 4 bases and J gives up 8 bases, and the segment between their germline ends measures 9 bases. One collaborating source in Seattle enrolled patients during active infection and followed them longitudinally through the course of disease. Whole blood was collected in K2EDTA tubes by collaborating institutions according to the institutions' own protocols. For TCRbeta analysis, collaborators shipped samples as frozen whole blood, isolated PBMCs, or DNA extracted from either of those sample types. TCRbeta CDR3 regions were amplified from genomic DNA using the immunoSEQ Assay, a bias-controlled multiplex PCR. On the study's bioinformatics: The number of nucleated cells in each sample was estimated from the amplification of reference gene primers within the assay. Sequence reads were collapsed and filtered to measure the absolute abundance of every unique TCRbeta CDR3 rearrangement. Productive Simpson clonality was computed per sample as the square root of Simpson's diversity index over productive rearrangements. As stored in TCRdb, this immuneACCESS dataset retains in-frame rearrangements with V and J assigned. A fraction of the clones does not appear; measured against another copy, unresolved V genes explain less than half of the discrepancy, and the remainder lacks a known reason. The V and J calls and clone size are taken from that table; D and trimming were inferred from the DNA. The sample records 200,000 to 250,000 clones, 81% of which are singletons. The biggest ten clones account for 7.5% of the sample.

The rearranged segments are TRBV18 and TRBJ1-3, and possibly TRBD1, on 6 matching bases. This clonotype originated in a woman aged 80 or over with COVID-19, enrolled during active disease. Material for sequencing was peripheral blood. The CDR3 protein: CASSRYRDTIYF. The sequenced DNA: TGTGCCAGCTCACGTTACAGGGACACCATATATTTT.